The clone carrying this TCR beta chain came up a few times. Template switching supplied a universal primer site; unique molecular identifiers were carried on the cDNA. Via MiXCR, TCRdb re-called the 5' RACE reads, giving one row per CDR3 protein. The sample records about 890,000 distinct CDR3 sequences, approximately 13% being singletons. The record originates from a study of identical twins. The CDR3 runs to 15 residues. Between the trimmed V and J ends, which lost 4 bases and 4 bases, there was a span of 14 bases. From germline, CDR1 is KGHSY and CDR2 FQNENV. The same sample was also used in a study of yellow fever vaccine responses in identical twins.

The TCR was taken from a woman aged 18-30 years in good health. The sample comprised PBMCs. The rearrangement links TRBV16 to TRBJ1-5, with D possibly TRBD1 on 6 matching bases. CDR3: CASSRAGGENQPQHF. The DNA of the CDR3 is TGTGCCAGCAGCCGAGCGGGGGGCGAGAATCAGCCCCAGCATTTT.